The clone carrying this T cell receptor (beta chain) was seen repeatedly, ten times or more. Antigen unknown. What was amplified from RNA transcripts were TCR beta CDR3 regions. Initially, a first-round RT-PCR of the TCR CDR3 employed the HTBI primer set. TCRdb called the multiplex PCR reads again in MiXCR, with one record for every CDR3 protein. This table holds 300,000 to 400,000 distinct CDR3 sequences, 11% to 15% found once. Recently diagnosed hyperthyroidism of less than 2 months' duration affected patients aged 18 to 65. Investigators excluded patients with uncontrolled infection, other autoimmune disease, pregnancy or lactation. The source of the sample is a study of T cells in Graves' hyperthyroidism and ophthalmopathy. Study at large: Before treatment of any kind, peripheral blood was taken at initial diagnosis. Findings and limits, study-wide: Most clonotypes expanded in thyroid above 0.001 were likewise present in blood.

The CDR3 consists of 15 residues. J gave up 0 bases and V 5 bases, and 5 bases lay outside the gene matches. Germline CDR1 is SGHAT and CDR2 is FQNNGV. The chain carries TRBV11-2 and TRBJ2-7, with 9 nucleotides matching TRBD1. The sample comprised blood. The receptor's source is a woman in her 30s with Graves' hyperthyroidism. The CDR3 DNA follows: TGTGCCAGCAGCCGAGACAGGGGGTACTCCTACGAGCAGTACTTC. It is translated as CASSRDRGYSYEQYF.